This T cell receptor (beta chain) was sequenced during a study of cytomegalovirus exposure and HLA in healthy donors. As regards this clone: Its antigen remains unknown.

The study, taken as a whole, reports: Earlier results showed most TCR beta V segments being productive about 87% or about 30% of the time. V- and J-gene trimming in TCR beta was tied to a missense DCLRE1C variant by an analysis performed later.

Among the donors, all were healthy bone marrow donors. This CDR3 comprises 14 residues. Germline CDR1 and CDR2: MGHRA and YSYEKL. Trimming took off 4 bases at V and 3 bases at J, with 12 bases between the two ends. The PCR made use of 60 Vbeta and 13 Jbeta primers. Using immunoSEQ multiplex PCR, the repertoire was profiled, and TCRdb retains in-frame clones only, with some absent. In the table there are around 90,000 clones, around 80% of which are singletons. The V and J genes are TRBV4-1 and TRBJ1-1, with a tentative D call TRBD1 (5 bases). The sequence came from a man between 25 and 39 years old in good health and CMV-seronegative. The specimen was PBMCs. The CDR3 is CASSRGTSDTEAFF. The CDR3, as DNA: TGCGCCAGCAGCCGAGGGACTTCCGACACTGAAGCTTTCTTT.